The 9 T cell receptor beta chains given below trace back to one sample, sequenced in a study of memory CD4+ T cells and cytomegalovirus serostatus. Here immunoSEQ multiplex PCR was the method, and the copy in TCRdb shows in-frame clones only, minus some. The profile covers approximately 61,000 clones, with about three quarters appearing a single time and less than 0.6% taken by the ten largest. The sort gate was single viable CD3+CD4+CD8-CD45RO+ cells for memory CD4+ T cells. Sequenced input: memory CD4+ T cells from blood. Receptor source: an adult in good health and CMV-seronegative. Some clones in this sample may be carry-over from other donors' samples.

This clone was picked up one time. CDR3 in DNA: TGTGCCAGCAAGGCGGCGGGACTCACAGATACGCAGTATTTT. It specifies CASKAAGLTDTQYF. The chain is built from TRBV7-9 and TRBJ2-3, with D possibly matching TRBD2 (6 bases). Germline CDR1 and CDR2: SEHNR and FQNEAQ (reference sequence). This CDR3 is built from 14 residues. The V and J ends lost 7 bases and 2 bases respectively, with 13 bases between them.

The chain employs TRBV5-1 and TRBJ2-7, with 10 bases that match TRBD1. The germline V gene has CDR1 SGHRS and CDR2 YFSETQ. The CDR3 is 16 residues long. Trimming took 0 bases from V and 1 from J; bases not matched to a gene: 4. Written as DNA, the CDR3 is TGCGCCAGCAGCTTGGGAGGGACAGGGGTATCCTACGAGCAGTACTTC. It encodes CASSLGGTGVSYEQYF.

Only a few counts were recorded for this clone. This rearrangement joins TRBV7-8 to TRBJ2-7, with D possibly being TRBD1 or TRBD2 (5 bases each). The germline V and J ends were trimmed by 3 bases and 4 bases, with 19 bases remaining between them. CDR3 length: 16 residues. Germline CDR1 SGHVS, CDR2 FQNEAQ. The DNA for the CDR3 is TGTGCCAGCAGCTTGGGGAGACAGAGGCGCTCGTACGAGCAGTACTTC. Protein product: CASSLGRQRRSYEQYF.

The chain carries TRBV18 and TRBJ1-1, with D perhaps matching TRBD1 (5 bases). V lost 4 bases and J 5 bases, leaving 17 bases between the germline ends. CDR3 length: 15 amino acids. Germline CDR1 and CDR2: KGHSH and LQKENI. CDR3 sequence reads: CASSRVGPLGTEAFF. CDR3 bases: TGTGCCAGCTCACGGGTGGGGCCCCTAGGGACTGAAGCTTTCTTT.

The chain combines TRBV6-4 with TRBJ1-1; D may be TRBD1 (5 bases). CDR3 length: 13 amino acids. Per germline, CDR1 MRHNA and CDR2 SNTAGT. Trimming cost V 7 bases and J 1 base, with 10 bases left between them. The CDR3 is CASKRDPNTEAFF. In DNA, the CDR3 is TGTGCCAGCAAAAGGGACCCGAACACTGAAGCTTTCTTT.

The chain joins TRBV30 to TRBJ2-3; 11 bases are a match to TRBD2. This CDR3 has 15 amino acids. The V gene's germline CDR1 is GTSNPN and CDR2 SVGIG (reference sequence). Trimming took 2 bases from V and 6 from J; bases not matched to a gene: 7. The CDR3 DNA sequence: TGTGCCTGGAGTTATAGCGGGGGGGCTATTGATACGCAGTATTTT. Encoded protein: CAWSYSGGAIDTQYF. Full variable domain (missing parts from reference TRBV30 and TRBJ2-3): SQTIHQWPATLVQPVGSPLSLECTVEGTSNPNLYWYRQAAGRGLQLLFYSVGIGQISSEVPQNLSASRPQDRQFILSSKKLLLSDSGFYLCAWSYSGGAIDTQYFGPGTRLTVL.

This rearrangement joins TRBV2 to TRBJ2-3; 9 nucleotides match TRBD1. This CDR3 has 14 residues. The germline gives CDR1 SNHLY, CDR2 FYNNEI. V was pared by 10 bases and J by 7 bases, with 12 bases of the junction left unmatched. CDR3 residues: CATRTGEYRHTQYF. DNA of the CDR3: TGTGCCACGCGGACAGGGGAATACAGACATACGCAGTATTTT.

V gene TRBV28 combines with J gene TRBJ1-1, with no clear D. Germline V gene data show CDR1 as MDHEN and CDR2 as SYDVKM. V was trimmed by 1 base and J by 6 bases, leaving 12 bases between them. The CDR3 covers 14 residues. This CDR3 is CASSLLAVSSEAFF. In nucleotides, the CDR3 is TGTGCCAGCAGTTTATTGGCAGTCTCCTCTGAAGCTTTCTTT.

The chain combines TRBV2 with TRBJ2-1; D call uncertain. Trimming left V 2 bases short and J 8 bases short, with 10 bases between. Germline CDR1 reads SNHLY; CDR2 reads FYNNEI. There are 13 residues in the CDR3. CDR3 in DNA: TGTGCCAGCAGTGAATGGTTTTGGGATGAGCAGTTCTTC. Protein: CASSEWFWDEQFF.